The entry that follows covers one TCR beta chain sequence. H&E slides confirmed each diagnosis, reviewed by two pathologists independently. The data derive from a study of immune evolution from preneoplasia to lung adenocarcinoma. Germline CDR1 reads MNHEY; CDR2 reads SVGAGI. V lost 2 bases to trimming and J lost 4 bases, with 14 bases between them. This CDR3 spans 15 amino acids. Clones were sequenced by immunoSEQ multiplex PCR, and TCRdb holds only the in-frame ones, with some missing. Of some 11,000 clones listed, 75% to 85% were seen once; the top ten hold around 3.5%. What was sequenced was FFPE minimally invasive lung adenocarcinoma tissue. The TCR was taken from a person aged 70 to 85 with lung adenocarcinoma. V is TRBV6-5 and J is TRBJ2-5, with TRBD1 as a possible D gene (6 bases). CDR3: CASSYEQGVLETQYF. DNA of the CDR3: TGTGCCAGCAGTTACGAACAGGGAGTACTAGAGACCCAGTACTTC.